Each of the 9 T cell receptor beta chains below was sequenced from the same sample in a study of blood T cell repertoires in COVID-19. Measured with immunoSEQ multiplex PCR; TCRdb has only the in-frame clones, and not every one. The sample holds more than 150,000 clones, about three quarters seen once. Material for sequencing was peripheral blood. The receptors come from a woman in her seventies with acute or convalescent COVID-19.

The chain has TRBV7-2 and TRBJ1-2; 10 nucleotides agree with TRBD1. Germline CDR1 SGHTA, CDR2 FQGNSA. This CDR3 comprises 18 residues. Trimming at V came to 1 base and at J to 4 bases, leaving 12 bases not matched to a gene. The DNA of the CDR3 is TGTGCCAGCAGCTTAGGCCCGGGACAGGGGATCCTACGCTATGGCTACACCTTC. Protein product: CASSLGPGQGILRYGYTF. The variable domain in full, with the rest retrieved from reference TRBV7-2 and TRBJ1-2, is GAGVSQSPSNKVTEKGKDVELRCDPISGHTALYWYRQSLGQGLEFLIYFQGNSAPDKSGLPSDRFSAERTGGSVSTLTIQRTQQEDSAVYLCASSLGPGQGILRYGYTFGSGTRLTVV.

This clone was seen a few times. This rearrangement joins TRBV7-2 to TRBJ2-2; 7 nucleotides line up with TRBD2. Per the germline V gene, CDR1 is SGHTA and CDR2 is FQGNSA. Losses at the gene ends were 3 bases for V and 5 bases for J; bases not matched to a gene: 3. This CDR3 has 14 amino acids. CDR3 amino acids: CASSFGSGTGELFF. The CDR3 DNA follows: TGTGCCAGCAGCTTCGGTAGCGGGACCGGGGAGCTGTTTTTT.

This clone appeared a few times. The V gene is TRBV27, the J gene TRBJ1-4; D might be TRBD1 (5 bases). The CDR3 totals 17 residues. V was trimmed by 5 bases and J by 8 bases, leaving 24 bases between them. Germline V gene lookup returns CDR1 MNHEY and CDR2 SMNVEV (reference sequence). In nucleotides, the CDR3 is TGTGCCAGCAGTCCTAGGGGTAGGGGCATAATCCGGGAAAAACTGTTTTTT. As protein: CASSPRGRGIIREKLFF.

The CDR3 region has the DNA TGTGCCAGCAGCCTGAGCGATGGGAACACTGAAGCTTTCTTT. Its protein is CASSLSDGNTEAFF. V is TRBV7-3 and J is TRBJ1-1, with D unclear. CDR1 and CDR2 from the germline V gene are SGHTA and FQGTGA. V was cut by 5 bases and J by 1 base, with 11 bases left in between. The CDR3 extends over 14 amino acids.

The V call is TRBV6-5, the J call TRBJ2-7; no reliable D call. CDR3 length: 11 amino acids. V shed 6 bases and J shed 6 bases, with 9 bases lying between them. Germline V gene lookup returns CDR1 MNHEY and CDR2 SVGAGI. The CDR3 spells CASRRNSEQYF. DNA for the CDR3: TGTGCCAGCAGGAGGAATAGCGAGCAGTACTTC.

This clone was detected many times. The chain uses TRBV19 and TRBJ1-2, with D possibly TRBD1 on 6 matching bases. Per the germline V gene, CDR1 is LNHDA and CDR2 is SQIVND (reference sequence). The CDR3 length is 14 residues. Trimming pared 0 bases from V and 8 bases from J, leaving 13 bases between. The CDR3 bases are TGTGCCAGTAGTATAGATACAGGGAGAAGAGGCTACACCTTC. Protein product: CASSIDTGRRGYTF.

The rearrangement uses TRBV30 and TRBJ1-2, with 8 bases lining up with TRBD1. The V and J ends lost 5 bases and 7 bases, in that order; junction bases with no gene match: 12. Looked up from germline, CDR1 is GTSNPN and CDR2 is SVGIG (reference sequence). The CDR3 spans 14 residues. The chain's CDR3 is CAWGPQGVALGYTF. The DNA of the CDR3 is TGTGCCTGGGGTCCACAGGGGGTCGCACTTGGCTACACCTTC.

DNA of the CDR3: TGCGCCAGCAGTCAATCGGTGACTAGCGGGAGGGTAGCCAAAAACATTCAGTACTTC. Its translation is CASSQSVTSGRVAKNIQYF. This chain uses TRBV23-1 with TRBJ2-4; the match to TRBD2 covers 14 bases. TRBV23-1 is labeled an ORF, and its function is uncertain. This CDR3 has 19 amino acids. V gave up 0 bases and J gave up 0 bases; unmatched junction bases: 4.

The chain recombines TRBV5-1 with TRBJ2-3, with 11 bases lining up with TRBD2. Losses at the gene ends were 2 bases for V and 4 bases for J; bases not matched to a gene: 3. The germline gives CDR1 SGHRS, CDR2 YFSETQ. The CDR3 contains 15 residues. Here the CDR3 DNA reads TGCGCCAGCAGCTTAACGACTAGCGGGGCAGATACGCAGTATTTT. Encoded protein: CASSLTTSGADTQYF.